Here is one TCR beta chain with its context. Sequenced by immunoSEQ multiplex PCR; TCRdb stores in-frame clones only, minus some. Among roughly 240,000 clones listed, 65% to 90% were seen once. The CDR3 runs 16 residues. CDR1 and CDR2 (germline): LGHNA, YSLEER. Trimming cost V 0 bases and J 0 bases, with 6 bases left between them. The data originate from a study of blood T cell repertoires in COVID-19. Looking at the study overall: Samples came from the United States, Italy and Spain, spanning acute and convalescent COVID-19. T cells, B-cell-depleted T cells, or PBMCs supplied cDNA or gDNA.

V usage is TRBV4-3 and J usage is TRBJ2-6; D remains ambiguous. This receptor was identified in a man aged 40-49 years who had recovered from COVID-19. The material sequenced was peripheral blood. This CDR3 reads CASSQDSVSGANVLTF. The CDR3, as DNA: TGCGCCAGCAGCCAAGATTCCGTCTCTGGGGCCAACGTCCTGACTTTC.